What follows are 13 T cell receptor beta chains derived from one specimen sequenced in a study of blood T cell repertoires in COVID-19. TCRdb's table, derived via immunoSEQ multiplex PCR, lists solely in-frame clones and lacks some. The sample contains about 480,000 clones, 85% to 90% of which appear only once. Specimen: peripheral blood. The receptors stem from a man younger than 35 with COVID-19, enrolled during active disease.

The CDR3 sequence: CASSPGTGPYEQYF. CDR3 in DNA: TGTGCCAGCAGTCCCGGGACAGGGCCCTACGAGCAGTACTTC. The genes are TRBV7-9 and TRBJ2-7, with TRBD1 matching 9 bases. CDR1 is SEHNR, CDR2 FQNEAQ, per germline (reference sequence). Trimming at V came to 6 bases and at J to 2 bases, leaving 5 bases not matched to a gene. The CDR3 totals 14 residues.

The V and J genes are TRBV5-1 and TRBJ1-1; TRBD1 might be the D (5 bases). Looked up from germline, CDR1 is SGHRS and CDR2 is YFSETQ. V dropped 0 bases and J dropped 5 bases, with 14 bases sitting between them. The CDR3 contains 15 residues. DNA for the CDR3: TGCGCCAGCAGCTTGGTAAGCAGGGTGGGTACTGAAGCTTTCTTT. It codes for CASSLVSRVGTEAFF.

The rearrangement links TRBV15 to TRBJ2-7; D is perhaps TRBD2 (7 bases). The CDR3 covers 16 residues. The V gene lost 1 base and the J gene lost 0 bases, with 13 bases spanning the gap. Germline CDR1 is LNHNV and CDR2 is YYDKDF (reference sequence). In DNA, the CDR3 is TGTGCCACCAGCAGAGTAGGGGGGGGGACCTCCTACGAGCAGTACTTC. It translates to CATSRVGGGTSYEQYF.

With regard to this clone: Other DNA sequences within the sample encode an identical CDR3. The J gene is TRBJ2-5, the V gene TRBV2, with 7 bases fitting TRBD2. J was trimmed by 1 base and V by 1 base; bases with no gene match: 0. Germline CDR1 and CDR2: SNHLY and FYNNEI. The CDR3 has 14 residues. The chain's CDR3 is CASSEGLAQETQYF. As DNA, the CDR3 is TGTGCCAGCAGTGAAGGACTAGCCCAAGAGACCCAGTACTTC. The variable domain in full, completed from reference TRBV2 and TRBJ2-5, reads EPEVTQTPSHQVTQMGQEVILRCVPISNHLYFYWYRQILGQKVEFLVSFYNNEISEKSEIFDDQFSVERPDGSNFTLKIRSTKLEDSAMYFCASSEGLAQETQYFGPGTRLLVL.

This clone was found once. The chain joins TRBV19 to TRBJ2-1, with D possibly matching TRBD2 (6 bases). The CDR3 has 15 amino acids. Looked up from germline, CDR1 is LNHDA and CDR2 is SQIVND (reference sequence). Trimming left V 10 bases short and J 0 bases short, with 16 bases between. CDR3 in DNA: TGTGCCACCTGTATGGGGGGTAGCTCCTACAATGAGCAGTTCTTC. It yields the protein CATCMGGSSYNEQFF.

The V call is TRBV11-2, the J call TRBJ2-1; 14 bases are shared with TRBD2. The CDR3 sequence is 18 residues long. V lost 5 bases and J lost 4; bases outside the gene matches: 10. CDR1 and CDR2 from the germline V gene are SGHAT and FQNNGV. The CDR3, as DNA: TGTGCCAGCAGCAGCCGACTAGCGGGGGGGCTGGGATACAATGAGCAGTTCTTC. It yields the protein CASSSRLAGGLGYNEQFF.

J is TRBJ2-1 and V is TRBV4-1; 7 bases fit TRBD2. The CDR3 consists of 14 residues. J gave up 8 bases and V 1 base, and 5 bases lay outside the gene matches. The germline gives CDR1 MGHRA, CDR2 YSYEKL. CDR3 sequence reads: CASSQGGGIDEQFF. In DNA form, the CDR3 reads TGCGCCAGCAGCCAAGGGGGAGGGATCGATGAGCAGTTCTTC.

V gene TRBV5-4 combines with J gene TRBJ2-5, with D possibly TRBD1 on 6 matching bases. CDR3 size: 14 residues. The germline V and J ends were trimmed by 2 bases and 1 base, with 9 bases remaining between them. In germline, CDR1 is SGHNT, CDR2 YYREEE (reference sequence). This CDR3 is CASSFGQSQETQYF. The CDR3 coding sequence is TGTGCCAGCAGCTTTGGACAGTCCCAAGAGACCCAGTACTTC.

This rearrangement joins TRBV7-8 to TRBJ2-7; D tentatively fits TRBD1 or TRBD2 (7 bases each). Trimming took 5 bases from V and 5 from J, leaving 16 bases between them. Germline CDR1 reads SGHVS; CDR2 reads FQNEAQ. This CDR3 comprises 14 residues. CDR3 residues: CASSRGGGGHEQYF. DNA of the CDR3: TGTGCCAGCAGCCGAGGGGGCGGGGGACACGAGCAGTACTTC.

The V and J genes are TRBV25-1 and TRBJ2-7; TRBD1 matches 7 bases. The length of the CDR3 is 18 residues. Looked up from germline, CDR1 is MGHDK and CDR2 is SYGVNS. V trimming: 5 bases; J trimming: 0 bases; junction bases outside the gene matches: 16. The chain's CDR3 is CASSPPRTGTYLSYEQYF. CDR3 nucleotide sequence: TGTGCCAGCAGTCCCCCCCGGACAGGAACTTATCTCTCCTACGAGCAGTACTTC.

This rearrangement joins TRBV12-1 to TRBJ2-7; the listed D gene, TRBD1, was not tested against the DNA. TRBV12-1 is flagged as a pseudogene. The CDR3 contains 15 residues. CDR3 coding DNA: TGTGCCAGCAGCTTTGAATACAGGGGAAACTACGAGCAGTACTTC. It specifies CASSFEYRGNYEQYF.

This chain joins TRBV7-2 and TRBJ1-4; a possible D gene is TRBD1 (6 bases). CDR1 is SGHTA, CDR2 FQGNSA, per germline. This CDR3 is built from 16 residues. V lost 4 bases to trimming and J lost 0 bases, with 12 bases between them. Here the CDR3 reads CASSSVGTTTNEKLFF. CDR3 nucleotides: TGTGCCAGCAGCTCAGTCGGGACAACAACTAATGAAAAACTGTTTTTT.

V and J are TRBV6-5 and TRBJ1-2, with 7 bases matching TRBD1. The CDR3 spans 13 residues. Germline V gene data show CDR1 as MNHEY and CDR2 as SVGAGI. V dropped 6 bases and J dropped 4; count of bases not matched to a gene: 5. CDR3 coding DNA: TGTGCCAGCAGAGGGGACAGCCCCTATGGCTACACCTTC. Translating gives CASRGDSPYGYTF.